These T cell receptor beta chains were read from a single sample in a study of regulatory T cells in long-lasting Graves disease. TCRdb reanalysed the multiplex PCR reads using MiXCR and keeps one entry per CDR3 protein. The table lists 680,000 or so distinct CDR3 sequences, around 17% of them singletons. These data are also associated with another study on T cells in Graves' hyperthyroidism and ophthalmopathy.

Sample: peripheral blood mononuclear cells (PBMCs), taken at new diagnosis, from a patient treated with antithyroid drugs. All receptors come from a woman under 40 with Graves disease. The CDR3 runs from the conserved cysteine through the conserved F or W. Each record gives: V gene, J gene, clone size, D gene, CDR3 DNA, CDR3 protein. The D gene is left open where the match is weak. Size is stated for part of the rows, as once, few or many counts, or as a class when the clone is expanded.

v_gene: TRBV5-1; j_gene: TRBJ2-7; abundance: NA; d_gene: TRBD2; CDR3nt: TGCGCCAGCAGCTCTTTTCCGCAATCTATCTCAAGCGGGAGCTCCTACGAGCAGTACTTC; CDR3aa: CASSSFPQSISSGSSYEQYF
v_gene: TRBV5-1; j_gene: TRBJ2-1; abundance: many; d_gene: TRBD1; CDR3nt: TGCGCCAGCAGCTCGGGACAGTACCACAATGAGCAGTTCTTC; CDR3aa: CASSSGQYHNEQFF
v_gene: TRBV12-3/TRBV12-4; j_gene: TRBJ2-1; abundance: many; d_gene: TRBD1; CDR3nt: TGTGCCAGCAGTTTCGGGACAGGGCGTCTCCTTGAGCAGTTCTTC; CDR3aa: CASSFGTGRLLEQFF
v_gene: TRBV6-1; j_gene: TRBJ2-1; abundance: few; d_gene: TRBD2; CDR3nt: TGTGCCAGCAGGGCCTCCTTCGGCGGGAGGTCCCATGAGCAGTTCTTC; CDR3aa: CASRASFGGRSHEQFF
v_gene: TRBV12-3/TRBV12-4; j_gene: TRBJ1-2; abundance: few; d_gene: TRBD1; CDR3nt: TGTGCCAGCAGTGCCCGGGACAGGTCGTTCGTGAATGGCTACACCTTC; CDR3aa: CASSARDRSFVNGYTF
v_gene: TRBV5-1; j_gene: TRBJ2-3; abundance: NA; d_gene: TRBD2; CDR3nt: TGTGCCAGCAGCGGCACCGGGACTAGCGGAGATACAGATACGCAGTATTTT; CDR3aa: CASSGTGTSGDTDTQYF
v_gene: TRBV6-9; j_gene: TRBJ1-4; abundance: NA; d_gene: TRBD1; CDR3nt: TGTGCCAGCAGTTCCGGGACAGCTTTAGTTGTTGAAAAACTGTTTTTT; CDR3aa: CASSSGTALVVEKLFF
v_gene: TRBV29-1; j_gene: TRBJ1-1; abundance: NA; d_gene: NA; CDR3nt: TGCAGCGCCCTGGGGACCCCGGGCGCTGAAGCTTTCTTT; CDR3aa: CSALGTPGAEAFF
v_gene: TRBV10-3; j_gene: TRBJ2-6; abundance: few; d_gene: TRBD1; CDR3nt: TGTGCCACCGAGGGGGGACAGGGGGCTTCTGGGGCCAACGTCCTGACTTTC; CDR3aa: CATEGGQGASGANVLTF
v_gene: TRBV9; j_gene: TRBJ1-1; abundance: NA; d_gene: NA; CDR3nt: TGTGCCAGCAGCGTAGAGGGGCGCAAGGGCACTGAAGCTTTCTTT; CDR3aa: CASSVEGRKGTEAFF
v_gene: TRBV3-1; j_gene: TRBJ1-3; abundance: few; d_gene: NA; CDR3nt: TGTGCCAGCAGCCAAATTGCAAACACCATATATTTT; CDR3aa: CASSQIANTIYF
v_gene: TRBV28; j_gene: TRBJ2-5; abundance: many; d_gene: TRBD2; CDR3nt: TGTGCCAGCAGCTTAGCGGGAGGGTCGTATGAGACCCAGTACTTC; CDR3aa: CASSLAGGSYETQYF
v_gene: TRBV6-2/TRBV6-3; j_gene: TRBJ1-1; abundance: many; d_gene: NA; CDR3nt: TGTGCCAGCAGTGTTAGGGGGGTTGACACTGAAGCTTTCTTT; CDR3aa: CASSVRGVDTEAFF
v_gene: TRBV7-3; j_gene: TRBJ2-7; abundance: many; d_gene: NA; CDR3nt: TGTGCCAGCTGCCCAGAACCTTTCTCCTACGAGCAGTACTTC; CDR3aa: CASCPEPFSYEQYF
v_gene: TRBV30; j_gene: TRBJ2-7; abundance: few; d_gene: NA; CDR3nt: TGTGCCTGGAGGAGGATTGGAGGTGGATACGAGCAGTACTTC; CDR3aa: CAWRRIGGGYEQYF
v_gene: TRBV20-1; j_gene: TRBJ2-7; abundance: few; d_gene: NA; CDR3nt: TGCAGTGCTAGAAGAGGTGGAGTCTACGAGCAGTACTTC; CDR3aa: CSARRGGVYEQYF
v_gene: TRBV5-4; j_gene: TRBJ1-3; abundance: NA; d_gene: TRBD1; CDR3nt: TGTGCCAGCAGCTTGGAAGCAGGGGGCTCTGGAAACACCATATATTTT; CDR3aa: CASSLEAGGSGNTIYF
v_gene: TRBV20-1; j_gene: TRBJ2-2; abundance: NA; d_gene: NA; CDR3nt: TGCAGCGCCCTCTCTAGGGTAACCGGGGAGCTGTTTTTT; CDR3aa: CSALSRVTGELFF
v_gene: TRBV5-4; j_gene: TRBJ2-1; abundance: NA; d_gene: NA; CDR3nt: TGTGCCAGCAGCTTCGGATCGGGGGAGGTCAATGAGCAGTTCTTC; CDR3aa: CASSFGSGEVNEQFF
v_gene: TRBV27; j_gene: TRBJ2-1; abundance: NA; d_gene: TRBD2; CDR3nt: TGTGCCAGCAGTGGAAAGCGGGAGCAAAACAATGAGCAGTTCTTC; CDR3aa: CASSGKREQNNEQFF
v_gene: TRBV30; j_gene: TRBJ2-7; abundance: few; d_gene: TRBD1; CDR3nt: TGTGCCTGGAGGAGGACAGGGGGCTACGAGCAGTACTTC; CDR3aa: CAWRRTGGYEQYF
v_gene: TRBV11-2; j_gene: TRBJ2-1; abundance: many; d_gene: NA; CDR3nt: TGTGCCAGCAGCTTGGGGGTTGAGCAGTTCTTC; CDR3aa: CASSLGVEQFF
v_gene: TRBV7-9; j_gene: TRBJ1-5; abundance: few; d_gene: TRBD1; CDR3nt: TGTGCCAGCAGCTGGGGACAGGATAATCAGCCCCAGCATTTT; CDR3aa: CASSWGQDNQPQHF
v_gene: TRBV6-2/TRBV6-3; j_gene: TRBJ1-5; abundance: NA; d_gene: NA; CDR3nt: TGTGCCAGCAGTGCTCAGGGGAGGCAGCCCCAGCATTTT; CDR3aa: CASSAQGRQPQHF
v_gene: TRBV9; j_gene: TRBJ2-3; abundance: few; d_gene: NA; CDR3nt: TGTGCCAGCAGCGTTAGGGACTTACCAGATACGCAGTATTTT; CDR3aa: CASSVRDLPDTQYF
v_gene: TRBV27; j_gene: TRBJ1-6; abundance: few; d_gene: TRBD1; CDR3nt: TGTGCCAGCAGTTCGAGACAGGGGTTGGGTTCACCCCTCCACTTT; CDR3aa: CASSSRQGLGSPLHF
v_gene: TRBV12-3/TRBV12-4; j_gene: TRBJ2-7; abundance: many; d_gene: TRBD2; CDR3nt: TGTGCCAGCAGCCGACAAGGAGGGACTAGCGTTACCTACGAGCAGTACTTC; CDR3aa: CASSRQGGTSVTYEQYF
v_gene: TRBV11-2; j_gene: TRBJ1-2; abundance: few; d_gene: TRBD1; CDR3nt: TGTGCCAGCAGCTTAGGGGTCTTGTTCCGAAGTACCGGGACAGGGTATGAAGGCTACACCTTC; CDR3aa: CASSLGVLFRSTGTGYEGYTF
v_gene: TRBV4-1; j_gene: TRBJ2-2; abundance: few; d_gene: NA; CDR3nt: TGCGCCAGCAGCCAAGTAGGTGCGGCCGGGGAGCTGTTTTTT; CDR3aa: CASSQVGAAGELFF
v_gene: TRBV6-1; j_gene: TRBJ1-2; abundance: few; d_gene: NA; CDR3nt: TGTGCCAGCAGTCCGTTGTCAGGGACATTTTCTAACTATGGCTACACCTTC; CDR3aa: CASSPLSGTFSNYGYTF
v_gene: TRBV3-1; j_gene: TRBJ2-1; abundance: NA; d_gene: NA; CDR3nt: TGTGCCAGCAGCCAAGCTCACACCTACAATGAGCAGTTCTTC; CDR3aa: CASSQAHTYNEQFF
v_gene: TRBV28; j_gene: TRBJ2-7; abundance: many; d_gene: NA; CDR3nt: TGTGCCAGCAGCTTAACAGCCTACGAGCAGTACTTC; CDR3aa: CASSLTAYEQYF
v_gene: TRBV28; j_gene: TRBJ2-1; abundance: many; d_gene: TRBD2; CDR3nt: TGTGCCAGCAGTTTACCCAGCGGGAGGGCCCGGGCGTTCTTC; CDR3aa: CASSLPSGRARAFF
v_gene: TRBV7-2; j_gene: TRBJ1-5; abundance: many; d_gene: TRBD1; CDR3nt: TGTGCCAGCAGCCCTACAGGGGGTAGCAATCAGCCCCAGCATTTT; CDR3aa: CASSPTGGSNQPQHF
v_gene: TRBV3-1; j_gene: TRBJ2-3; abundance: NA; d_gene: TRBD2; CDR3nt: TGTGCCAGCAGCCAGGTGACTAGCCTCACAGATACGCAGTATTTT; CDR3aa: CASSQVTSLTDTQYF
v_gene: TRBV2; j_gene: TRBJ2-2; abundance: many; d_gene: TRBD2; CDR3nt: TGTGCCACGGGGACTAGCGGAACCGGTGGCACCGGGGAGCTGTTTTTT; CDR3aa: CATGTSGTGGTGELFF
v_gene: TRBV20-1; j_gene: TRBJ2-3; abundance: many; d_gene: TRBD2; CDR3nt: TGCAGTGCTAAGCGGGAGTTGAATACGCAGTATTTT; CDR3aa: CSAKRELNTQYF
v_gene: TRBV6-4; j_gene: TRBJ2-2; abundance: once; d_gene: NA; CDR3nt: TGTGCCAGCAGTGATCGGGGTCGGGAGCTGTTTTTT; CDR3aa: CASSDRGRELFF
v_gene: TRBV6-1; j_gene: TRBJ2-7; abundance: many; d_gene: TRBD1; CDR3nt: TGTGCCAGCAGGTTAGGACAGGGGGCCGGCGAGCAGTACTTC; CDR3aa: CASRLGQGAGEQYF
v_gene: TRBV28; j_gene: TRBJ2-2; abundance: many; d_gene: TRBD2; CDR3nt: TGTGCCAGCATCAGACTAGCGGGGAACACCGGGGAGCTGTTTTTT; CDR3aa: CASIRLAGNTGELFF
v_gene: TRBV7-9; j_gene: TRBJ2-3; abundance: few; d_gene: NA; CDR3nt: TGTGCCAGCAGCTTAGCGACCAGGGCTATTTTCACAGATACGCAGTATTTT; CDR3aa: CASSLATRAIFTDTQYF
v_gene: TRBV15; j_gene: TRBJ2-7; abundance: few; d_gene: TRBD1; CDR3nt: TGTGCCACCAGCAGATCCGTCGACAGGGCAAATGAGCAGTACTTC; CDR3aa: CATSRSVDRANEQYF
v_gene: TRBV3-1; j_gene: TRBJ2-7; abundance: few; d_gene: NA; CDR3nt: TGTGCCAGCAGCCAGAGGGCTGGGGACTACGAGCAGTACTTC; CDR3aa: CASSQRAGDYEQYF
v_gene: TRBV24-1; j_gene: TRBJ1-2; abundance: few; d_gene: NA; CDR3nt: TGTGCCACCAGTGAAGGAGTACGGGGCTACACCTTC; CDR3aa: CATSEGVRGYTF
v_gene: TRBV20-1; j_gene: TRBJ2-1; abundance: many; d_gene: NA; CDR3nt: TGCAGTGCTACGTCGGCTAGCGCAGGCAATGAGCAGTTCTTC; CDR3aa: CSATSASAGNEQFF
v_gene: TRBV10-3; j_gene: TRBJ2-7; abundance: many; d_gene: TRBD2; CDR3nt: TGTGCCATCAGGGGACTAGCTGGATACGAGCAGTACTTC; CDR3aa: CAIRGLAGYEQYF
v_gene: TRBV29-1; j_gene: TRBJ2-7; abundance: many; d_gene: NA; CDR3nt: TGCAGCGTTGAAGACCCTATCGTCCCCTACGAGCAGTACTTC; CDR3aa: CSVEDPIVPYEQYF
v_gene: TRBV20-1; j_gene: TRBJ1-2; abundance: NA; d_gene: NA; CDR3nt: TGCAGTGCTAAGTTAGGCGCGCAGGCGTTTGGCTACACCTTC; CDR3aa: CSAKLGAQAFGYTF
v_gene: TRBV28; j_gene: TRBJ2-2; abundance: many; d_gene: TRBD2; CDR3nt: TGTGCCAGCAGTCCTAACCCCGGACTAGCGGGAGGCTTTGTCGGGGAGCTGTTTTTT; CDR3aa: CASSPNPGLAGGFVGELFF
v_gene: TRBV3-1; j_gene: TRBJ2-3; abundance: many; d_gene: TRBD1; CDR3nt: TGTGCCAGCAGCCAAGACGGGACAGGGGTGGGAACGCAGTATTTT; CDR3aa: CASSQDGTGVGTQYF
v_gene: TRBV27; j_gene: TRBJ2-5; abundance: many; d_gene: TRBD2; CDR3nt: TGTGCCAGCGCAAGCGGGGACCCCTACTTAGGGGAGACCCAGTACTTC; CDR3aa: CASASGDPYLGETQYF
v_gene: TRBV9; j_gene: TRBJ2-5; abundance: many; d_gene: TRBD2; CDR3nt: TGTGCCAGCAGCGTAGAAAGCGGGAGGGAGACCCAGTACTTC; CDR3aa: CASSVESGRETQYF
v_gene: TRBV2; j_gene: TRBJ2-1; abundance: many; d_gene: NA; CDR3nt: TGTGCCAGCAGTGAAGGGGCTTTGGCTAGCGACTACAATGAGCAGTTCTTC; CDR3aa: CASSEGALASDYNEQFF
v_gene: TRBV7-8; j_gene: TRBJ1-3; abundance: few; d_gene: NA; CDR3nt: TGTGCCAGCAGCCCCCTAGGGGCCGGTTTCTTGGGTGGAAACACCATATATTTT; CDR3aa: CASSPLGAGFLGGNTIYF
v_gene: TRBV18; j_gene: TRBJ2-2; abundance: NA; d_gene: NA; CDR3nt: TGTGCCAGCTCACCGGACAAGACGACCGGGGAGCTGTTTTTT; CDR3aa: CASSPDKTTGELFF
v_gene: TRBV6-2/TRBV6-3; j_gene: TRBJ2-7; abundance: many; d_gene: NA; CDR3nt: TGTGCCAGCAGGAGCCGTATTGGGTCCTACGAGCAGTACTTC; CDR3aa: CASRSRIGSYEQYF
v_gene: TRBV20-1; j_gene: TRBJ2-6; abundance: few; d_gene: TRBD2; CDR3nt: TGCAGTGCTAGCCCCGGACTAGCGGGAGGAACTGGGGCCAACGTCCTGACTTTC; CDR3aa: CSASPGLAGGTGANVLTF
v_gene: TRBV29-1; j_gene: TRBJ2-7; abundance: many; d_gene: NA; CDR3nt: TGCAGCGTTGAGAGGCCTAACTCGGGGTACGAGCAGTACTTC; CDR3aa: CSVERPNSGYEQYF
v_gene: TRBV19; j_gene: TRBJ1-5; abundance: NA; d_gene: TRBD1; CDR3nt: TGTGCCAGTATGGGGACCGACAGGGGCAGCAATCAGCCCCAGCATTTT; CDR3aa: CASMGTDRGSNQPQHF
v_gene: TRBV3-1; j_gene: TRBJ1-4; abundance: many; d_gene: NA; CDR3nt: TGTGCCAGCAGCCATTTCCAGAAGGTGTCAAATGAAAAACTGTTTTTT; CDR3aa: CASSHFQKVSNEKLFF